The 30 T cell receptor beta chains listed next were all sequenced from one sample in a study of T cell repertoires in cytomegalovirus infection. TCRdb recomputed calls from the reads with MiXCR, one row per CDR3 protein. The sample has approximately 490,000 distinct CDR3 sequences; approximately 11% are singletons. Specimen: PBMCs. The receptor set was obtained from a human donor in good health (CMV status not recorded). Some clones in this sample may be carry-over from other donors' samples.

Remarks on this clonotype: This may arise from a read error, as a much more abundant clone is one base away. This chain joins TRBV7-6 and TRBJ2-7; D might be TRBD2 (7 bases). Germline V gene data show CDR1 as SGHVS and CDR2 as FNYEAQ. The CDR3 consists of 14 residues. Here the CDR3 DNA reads TGTGCTAGCAGCCTCGGACGGGGGGCCCACGAGCAGTACTTC. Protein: CASSLGRGAHEQYF.

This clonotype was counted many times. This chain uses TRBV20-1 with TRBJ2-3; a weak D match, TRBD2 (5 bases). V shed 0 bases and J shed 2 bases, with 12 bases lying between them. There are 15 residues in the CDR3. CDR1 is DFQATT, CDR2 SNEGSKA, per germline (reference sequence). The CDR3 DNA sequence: TGCAGTGCTAGAGACAAGGAGCGGACCACAGATACGCAGTATTTT. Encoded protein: CSARDKERTTDTQYF.

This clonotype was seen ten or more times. For the CDR3, the DNA is TGTGCCAGCACCTACCCCGAGGGTGGGTTGGACACTGAAGCTTTCTTT. This sequence encodes CASTYPEGGLDTEAFF. The chain has TRBV6-1 and TRBJ1-1, with D unclear. Germline loops: CDR1 MNHNS, CDR2 SASEGT. The CDR3 loop spans 16 amino acids. V was trimmed by 7 bases and J by 3 bases, leaving 21 bases between them.

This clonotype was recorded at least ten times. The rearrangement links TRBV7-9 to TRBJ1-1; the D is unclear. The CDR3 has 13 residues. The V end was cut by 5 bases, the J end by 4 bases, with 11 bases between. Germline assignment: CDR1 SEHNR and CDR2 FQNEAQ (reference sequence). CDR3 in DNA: TGTGCCAGCAGCAGACCGCAGTCCACTGAAGCTTTCTTT. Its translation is CASSRPQSTEAFF.

This CDR3 is CASSHPQGAGYGYTF. CDR3 sequence (DNA): TGCGCCAGCAGCCATCCACAGGGGGCTGGGTATGGCTACACCTTC. The J gene is TRBJ1-2, the V gene TRBV4-1; 9 bases fit TRBD1. V lost 3 bases to trimming and J lost 5 bases; unmatched junction nucleotides: 7. The CDR3 is made up of 15 amino acids. Germline loops: CDR1 MGHRA, CDR2 YSYEKL.

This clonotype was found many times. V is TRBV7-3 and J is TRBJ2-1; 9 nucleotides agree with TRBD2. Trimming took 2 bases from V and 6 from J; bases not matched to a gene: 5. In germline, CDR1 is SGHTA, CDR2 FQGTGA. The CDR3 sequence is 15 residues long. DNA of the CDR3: TGTGCCAGCAGCTTATCAGCGGGAGGTCCCAATGAGCAGTTCTTC. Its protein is CASSLSAGGPNEQFF.

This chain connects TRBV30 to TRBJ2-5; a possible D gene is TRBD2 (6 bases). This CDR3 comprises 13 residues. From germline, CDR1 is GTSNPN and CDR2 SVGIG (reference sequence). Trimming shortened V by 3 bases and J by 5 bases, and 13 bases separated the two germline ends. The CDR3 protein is CAWSGGLQETQYF. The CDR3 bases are TGTGCCTGGAGCGGGGGTCTTCAGGAGACCCAGTACTTC.

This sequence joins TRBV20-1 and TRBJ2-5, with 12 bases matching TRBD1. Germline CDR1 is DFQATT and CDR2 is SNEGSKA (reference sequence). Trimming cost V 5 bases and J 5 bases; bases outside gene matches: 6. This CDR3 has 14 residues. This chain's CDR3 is CSAAGTGGGETQYF. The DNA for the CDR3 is TGCAGTGCTGCCGGGACAGGGGGCGGGGAGACCCAGTACTTC.

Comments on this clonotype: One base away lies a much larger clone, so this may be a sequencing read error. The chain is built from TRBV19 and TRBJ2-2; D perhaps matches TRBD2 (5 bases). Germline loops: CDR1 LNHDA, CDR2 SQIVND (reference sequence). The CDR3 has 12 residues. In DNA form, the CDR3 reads TGTGCCAGTACCTACGGGTCCGGGAAGCTGTTTTTT. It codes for CASTYGSGKLFF.

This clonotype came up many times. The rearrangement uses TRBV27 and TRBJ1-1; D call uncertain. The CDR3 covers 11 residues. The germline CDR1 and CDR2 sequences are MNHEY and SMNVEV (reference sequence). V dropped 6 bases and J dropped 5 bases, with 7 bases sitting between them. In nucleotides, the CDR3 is TGTGCCAGCAGAGGAGGTACTGAAGCTTTCTTT. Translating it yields CASRGGTEAFF.

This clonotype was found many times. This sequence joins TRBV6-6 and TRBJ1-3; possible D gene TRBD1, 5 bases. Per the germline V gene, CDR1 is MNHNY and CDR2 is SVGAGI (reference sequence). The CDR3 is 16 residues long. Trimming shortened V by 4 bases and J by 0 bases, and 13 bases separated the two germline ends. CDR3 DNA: TGTGCCAGCAGTTTGATGACAGTTGGCTCTGGAAACACCATATATTTT. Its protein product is CASSLMTVGSGNTIYF.

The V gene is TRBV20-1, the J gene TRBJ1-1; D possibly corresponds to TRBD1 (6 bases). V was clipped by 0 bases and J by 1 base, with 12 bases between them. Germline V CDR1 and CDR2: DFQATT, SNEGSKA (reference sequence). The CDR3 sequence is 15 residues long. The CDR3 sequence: CSARETGGGNTEAFF. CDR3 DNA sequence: TGCAGTGCTAGAGAGACTGGGGGCGGGAACACTGAAGCTTTCTTT.

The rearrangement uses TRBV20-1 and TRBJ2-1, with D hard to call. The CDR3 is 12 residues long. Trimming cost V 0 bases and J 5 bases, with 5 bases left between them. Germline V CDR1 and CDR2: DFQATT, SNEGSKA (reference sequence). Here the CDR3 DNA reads TGCAGTGCTAGAGAGACCCACAATGAGCAGTTCTTC. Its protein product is CSARETHNEQFF.

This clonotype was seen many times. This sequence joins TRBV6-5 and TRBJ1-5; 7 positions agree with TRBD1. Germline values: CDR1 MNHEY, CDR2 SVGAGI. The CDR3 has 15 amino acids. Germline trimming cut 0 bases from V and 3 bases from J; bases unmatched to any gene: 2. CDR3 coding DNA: TGTGCCAGCAGTTACTCAAGGGGGCTCAATCAGCCCCAGCATTTT. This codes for CASSYSRGLNQPQHF.

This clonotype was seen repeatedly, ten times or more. CDR3 in DNA: TGTGCCAGCGGGGGGGGGGGCCGGACTGAAGCTTTCTTT. It encodes CASGGGGRTEAFF. The chain recombines TRBV6-5 with TRBJ1-1; D is possibly TRBD1 (6 bases). CDR1 and CDR2 from the germline V gene are MNHEY and SVGAGI. The CDR3 consists of 13 residues. The V and J ends lost 8 bases and 5 bases respectively, with 15 bases between them.

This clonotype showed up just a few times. The CDR3 bases are TGTGCCAGCACGGGACTAGCGGGCACCGGGGAGCTGTTTTTT. This translates into CASTGLAGTGELFF. J is TRBJ2-2 and V is TRBV2, with TRBD2 matching 12 bases. In germline, CDR1 is SNHLY, CDR2 FYNNEI. The V and J ends lost 7 bases and 4 bases, in that order; junction bases with no gene match: 1. The CDR3 totals 14 residues.

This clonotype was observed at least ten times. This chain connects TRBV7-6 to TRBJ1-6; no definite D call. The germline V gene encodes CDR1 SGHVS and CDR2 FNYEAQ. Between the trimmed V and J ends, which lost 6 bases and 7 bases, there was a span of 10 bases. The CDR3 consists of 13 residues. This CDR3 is CASSPGRNSPLHF. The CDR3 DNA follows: TGTGCCAGCAGTCCTGGGCGGAATTCACCCCTCCACTTT.

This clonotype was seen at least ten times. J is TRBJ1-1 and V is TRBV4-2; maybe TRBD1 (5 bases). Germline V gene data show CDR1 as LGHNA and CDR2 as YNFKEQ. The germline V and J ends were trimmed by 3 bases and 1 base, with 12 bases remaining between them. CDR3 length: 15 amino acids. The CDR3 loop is CASSHTGRGNTEAFF. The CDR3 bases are TGTGCCAGCAGCCATACAGGACGGGGGAACACTGAAGCTTTCTTT.

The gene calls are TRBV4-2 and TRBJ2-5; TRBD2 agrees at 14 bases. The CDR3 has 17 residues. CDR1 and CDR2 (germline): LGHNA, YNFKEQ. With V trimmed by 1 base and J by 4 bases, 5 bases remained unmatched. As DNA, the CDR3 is TGTGCCAGCAGCCAAGGACTAGCGGGGGGGCTAGGAGAGACCCAGTACTTC. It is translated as CASSQGLAGGLGETQYF.

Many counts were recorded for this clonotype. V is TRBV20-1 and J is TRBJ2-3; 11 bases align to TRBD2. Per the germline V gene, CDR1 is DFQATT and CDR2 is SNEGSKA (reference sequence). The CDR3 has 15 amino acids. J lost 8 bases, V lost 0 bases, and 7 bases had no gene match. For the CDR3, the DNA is TGCAGTGCTAGAGATCTAGCTAGCGGGAGGAGTACGCAGTATTTT. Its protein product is CSARDLASGRSTQYF.

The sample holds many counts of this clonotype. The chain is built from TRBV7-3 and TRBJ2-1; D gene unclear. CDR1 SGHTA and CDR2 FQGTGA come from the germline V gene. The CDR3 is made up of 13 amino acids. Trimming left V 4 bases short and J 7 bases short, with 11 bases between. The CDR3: CASSSPNGNEQFF. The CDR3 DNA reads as TGTGCCAGCAGCTCCCCAAATGGGAATGAGCAGTTCTTC.

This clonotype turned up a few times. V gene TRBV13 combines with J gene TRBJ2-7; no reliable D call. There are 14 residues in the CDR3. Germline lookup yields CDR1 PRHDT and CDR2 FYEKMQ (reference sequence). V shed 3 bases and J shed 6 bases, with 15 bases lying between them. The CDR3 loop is CASSFPTRRREQYF. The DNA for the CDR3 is TGTGCCAGCAGCTTCCCCACGAGGAGACGCGAGCAGTACTTC.

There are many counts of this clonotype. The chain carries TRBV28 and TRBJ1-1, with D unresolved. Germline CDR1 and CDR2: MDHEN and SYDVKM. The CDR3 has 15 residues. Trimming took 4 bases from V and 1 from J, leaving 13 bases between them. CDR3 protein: CASSSPDDSNTEAFF. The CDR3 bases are TGTGCCAGCAGTTCCCCGGACGACTCGAACACTGAAGCTTTCTTT.

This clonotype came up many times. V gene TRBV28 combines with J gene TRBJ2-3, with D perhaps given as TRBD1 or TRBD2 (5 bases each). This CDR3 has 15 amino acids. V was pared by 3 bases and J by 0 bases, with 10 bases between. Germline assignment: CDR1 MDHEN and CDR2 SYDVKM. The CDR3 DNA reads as TGTGCCAGCAGTTTTGGGGGTTACAGCACAGATACGCAGTATTTT. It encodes CASSFGGYSTDTQYF.

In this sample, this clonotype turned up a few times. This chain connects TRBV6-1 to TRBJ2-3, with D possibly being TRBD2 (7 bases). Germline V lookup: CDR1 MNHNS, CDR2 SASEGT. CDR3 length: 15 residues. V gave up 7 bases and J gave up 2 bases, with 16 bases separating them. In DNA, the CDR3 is TGTGCCAGCACCTGGGGGGGGCAGAACACAGATACGCAGTATTTT. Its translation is CASTWGGQNTDTQYF.

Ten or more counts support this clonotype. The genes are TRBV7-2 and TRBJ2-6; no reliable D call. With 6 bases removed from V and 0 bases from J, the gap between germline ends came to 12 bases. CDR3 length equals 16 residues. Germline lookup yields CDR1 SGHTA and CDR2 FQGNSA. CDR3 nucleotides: TGTGCCAGCAGTTTGGGTAGGGCCTCTGGGGCCAACGTCCTGACTTTC. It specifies CASSLGRASGANVLTF.

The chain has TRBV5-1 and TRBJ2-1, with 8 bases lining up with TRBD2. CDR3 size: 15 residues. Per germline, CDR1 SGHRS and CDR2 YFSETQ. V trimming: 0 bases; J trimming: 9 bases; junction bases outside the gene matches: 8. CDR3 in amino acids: CASSLVTSAPIEQFF. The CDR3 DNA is TGCGCCAGCAGCTTGGTGACTAGCGCCCCGATTGAGCAGTTCTTC.

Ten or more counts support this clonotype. The CDR3 spells CASSPSGRTSTF. The CDR3 nucleotides are TGTGCCAGCAGTCCCAGCGGGAGGACCTCCACCTTC. This chain connects TRBV6-2 or TRBV6-3 to TRBJ1-2; D unresolved. V gave up 5 bases and J gave up 13 bases, with 17 bases separating them. CDR3 length: 12 amino acids. Germline CDR1 and CDR2: MNHEY and SVGEGT.

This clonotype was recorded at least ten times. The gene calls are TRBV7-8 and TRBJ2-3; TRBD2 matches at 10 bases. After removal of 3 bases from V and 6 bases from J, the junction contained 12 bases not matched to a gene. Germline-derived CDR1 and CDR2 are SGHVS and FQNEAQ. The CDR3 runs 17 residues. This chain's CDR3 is CASSFRTAGGPADTQYF. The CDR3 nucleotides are TGTGCCAGCAGCTTCCGAACAGCGGGAGGGCCGGCGGATACGCAGTATTTT.

This CDR3 is CASSPGQQEETQYF. CDR3 bases: TGCGCCAGCAGCCCGGGACAGCAGGAAGAGACCCAGTACTTC. V and J are TRBV5-1 and TRBJ2-5; 7 bases align to TRBD1. The germline CDR1 and CDR2 sequences are SGHRS and YFSETQ. Trimming took 4 bases from V and 3 from J; bases not matched to a gene: 6. This CDR3 is built from 14 residues.